This T cell receptor beta chain was documented in a study of T-cell memory formation after mild COVID-19. Study-level results: Cross-reactive memory appears to have joined, as suggested by some responding clones showing up in pre-infection memory.

Sample barcodes and UMIs were carried by the TCR alpha and TCR beta cDNA libraries that 5'RACE generated with constant-segment primers. TCRdb called the 5' RACE reads again in MiXCR, with one record for every CDR3 protein. The table includes almost 250,000 distinct CDR3 sequences, approximately 15% detected once. The V gene's germline CDR1 is SGHRS and CDR2 YFSETQ. The CDR3 is 15 amino acids. V gave up 8 bases and J gave up 2 bases, with 19 bases separating them. As to this clonotype: What it binds is unknown.

The sequenced sample was PBMCs or a T cell subset sorted from them (not recorded which). This sequence was found in an adult woman who had mild COVID-19 (a few samples of this study predate the infection). Cell type and time point are not known. The chain has TRBV5-1 and TRBJ1-1; D remains unclear. CDR3 amino acids: CASIGQAGLNTEAFF. In nucleotides, the CDR3 is TGCGCCAGTATTGGTCAAGCGGGCTTAAACACTGAAGCTTTCTTT.